The 20 T cell receptor beta chains presented below share a single source sample, sequenced in a study of chronic HIV infection and antiretroviral therapy. TCRdb reanalysed the 5' RACE reads using MiXCR and keeps one entry per CDR3 protein. This table has more than 25,000 distinct CDR3 sequences, more than 7.5% appearing once. Sequencing was carried out using peripheral blood. All receptors derive from an adult who had HIV and had not received antiretroviral therapy, or was an uninfected healthy control (not recorded which).

This chain links TRBV12-5 with TRBJ2-7, with a possible D match to TRBD2 (5 bases). V lost 2 bases and J lost 3, with 5 bases in between. Germline V CDR1 and CDR2: LGHNT, FRNRAP. The CDR3 extends over 12 amino acids. The CDR3 DNA reads as TGTGCTAGTGGTTTGCGGGGCTACGAGCAGTACTTC. Translation gives CASGLRGYEQYF.

This clonotype was detected a few times. The rearrangement joins TRBV4-2 to TRBJ1-2; 8 nucleotides line up with TRBD1. The CDR3 is 14 amino acids. From germline, CDR1 is LGHNA and CDR2 YNFKEQ. With V trimmed by 3 bases and J by 8 bases, 8 bases remained unmatched. The CDR3: CASSQGVDREGYTF. The DNA for the CDR3 is TGTGCCAGCAGCCAGGGGGTGGACAGGGAAGGCTACACCTTC.

This clonotype has more than one count but fewer than ten. V is TRBV11-2 and J is TRBJ1-1; D is uncertain. The V gene lost 5 bases and the J gene lost 1 base, with 5 bases spanning the gap. CDR3 size: 12 residues. Germline values: CDR1 SGHAT, CDR2 FQNNGV. The CDR3 nucleotides are TGTGCCAGCAGCGACACGAACACTGAAGCTTTCTTT. Its translation is CASSDTNTEAFF. Full variable domain (missing parts from reference TRBV11-2 and TRBJ1-1): EAGVAQSPRYKIIEKRQSVAFWCNPISGHATLYWYQQILGQGPKLLIQFQNNGVVDDSQLPKDRFSAERLKGVDSTLKIQPAKLEDSAVYLCASSDTNTEAFFGQGTRLTVV.

This clonotype was observed a handful of times. The CDR3, as DNA: TGTGCCAGCAGTTACCTGGCGGGGGCCTTCGACAATGAGCAGTTCTTC. It is translated as CASSYLAGAFDNEQFF. The chain couples TRBV6-2 or TRBV6-3 to TRBJ2-1; TRBD2 might be the D (7 bases). Germline V CDR1 and CDR2: MNHEY, SVGEGT. There are 16 residues in the CDR3. Trimming shortened V by 2 bases and J by 5 bases, and 16 bases separated the two germline ends.

This clonotype was observed many times. The CDR3 protein is CASSPGRDVRQETQYF. The CDR3 DNA follows: TGCGCCAGCAGCCCGGGCCGGGACGTGCGCCAAGAGACCCAGTACTTC. This rearrangement joins TRBV5-1 to TRBJ2-5; D possibly matches TRBD1 or TRBD2 (5 bases each). Trimming cost V 4 bases and J 1 base, with 17 bases left between them. The CDR3 sequence is 16 residues long. Germline lookup yields CDR1 SGHRS and CDR2 YFSETQ.

This clonotype came up many times. This chain joins TRBV2 and TRBJ1-1; 7 bases match TRBD1. The J segment lost 1 base and the V segment lost 10 bases, leaving 12 bases of the junction unmatched. The CDR3 is made up of 15 amino acids. In germline, CDR1 is SNHLY, CDR2 FYNNEI. The CDR3 DNA sequence: TGTGCCACCCACAAGGGGGCGGTCAGGAACACTGAAGCTTTCTTT. It codes for CATHKGAVRNTEAFF.

This clonotype has at least ten counts. V is TRBV2 and J is TRBJ2-1; D possibly corresponds to TRBD2 (5 bases). This CDR3 has 14 residues. Germline V gene lookup returns CDR1 SNHLY and CDR2 FYNNEI. Trimming took 6 bases from V and 2 from J, leaving 11 bases between them. CDR3 protein: CASSASGPYNEQFF. The CDR3 DNA reads as TGTGCCAGCAGCGCAAGCGGACCCTACAATGAGCAGTTCTTC.

This clonotype was counted ten times or more. The chain carries TRBV5-1 and TRBJ2-3, with TRBD2 matching over 10 bases. Germline CDR1 is SGHRS and CDR2 is YFSETQ. The CDR3 is 16 amino acids. J lost 0 bases, V lost 4 bases, and 5 bases had no gene match. The CDR3 DNA follows: TGCGCCAGCAGCACCTTAGCGGGAGGAAGCACAGATACGCAGTATTTT. It is translated as CASSTLAGGSTDTQYF.

This clonotype was counted many times. For the CDR3, the DNA is TGTGCCAGCAGCTTACCAGGGTCCCTCACAGATACGCAGTATTTT. Translation: CASSLPGSLTDTQYF. The chain recombines TRBV7-9 with TRBJ2-3, with TRBD1 as a possible D gene (5 bases). The germline gives CDR1 SEHNR, CDR2 FQNEAQ (reference sequence). Trimming shortened V by 2 bases and J by 2 bases, and 11 bases separated the two germline ends. This CDR3 contains 15 residues.

This clonotype was found a few times. The chain recombines TRBV7-8 with TRBJ2-7; unclear D gene. The CDR3 has 15 amino acids. Trimming took 4 bases from V and 0 from J, leaving 13 bases between them. CDR1 and CDR2 from the germline V gene are SGHVS and FQNEAQ. CDR3 amino acids: CASSSGPRSSYEQYF. The CDR3 region has the DNA TGTGCCAGCAGCTCGGGCCCCCGGAGCTCCTACGAGCAGTACTTC.

This clonotype was counted a few times. This chain links TRBV4-1 with TRBJ2-3, with 10 positions matching TRBD2. V lost 4 bases, J lost 4 bases, and 5 bases stayed unmatched. CDR1 is MGHRA, CDR2 YSYEKL, per germline. The CDR3 runs to 15 residues. The CDR3 loop is CASSPLAGVPDTQYF. The CDR3 DNA sequence: TGCGCCAGCAGCCCTCTAGCGGGAGTCCCAGATACGCAGTATTTT.

This clonotype showed up just a few times. CDR3 sequence reads: CATSRARGGTDTQYF. CDR3 nucleotide sequence: TGTGCCACCAGCAGAGCAAGAGGGGGCACAGATACGCAGTATTTT. The chain links TRBV15 to TRBJ2-3; D assignment may be TRBD1 or TRBD2 (5 bases each). The length of the CDR3 is 15 residues. Trimming left V 1 base short and J 1 base short, with 9 bases between. Germline V gene sequence: CDR1 LNHNV, CDR2 YYDKDF (reference sequence). Using reference TRBV15 and TRBJ2-3 for the parts outside the CDR3, the full variable domain is DAMVIQNPRYQVTQFGKPVTLSCSQTLNHNVMYWYQQKSSQAPKLLFHYYDKDFNNEADTPDNFQSRRPNTSFCFLDIRSPGLGDTAMYLCATSRARGGTDTQYFGPGTRLTVL.

V gene TRBV20-1 combines with J gene TRBJ2-7; D call uncertain. The CDR3 length is 12 residues. V lost 6 bases to trimming and J lost 5 bases, with 14 bases between them. CDR1 and CDR2 from the germline V gene are DFQATT and SNEGSKA (reference sequence). This CDR3 reads CSASRNPNEQYF. CDR3 DNA: TGCAGTGCCAGCAGGAATCCCAACGAGCAGTACTTC.

This clonotype was observed many times. The chain links TRBV14 to TRBJ2-5; D gene unclear. V gave up 4 bases and J gave up 5 bases, with 14 bases separating them. From germline, CDR1 is SGHDN and CDR2 FVKESK. This CDR3 is built from 14 residues. CDR3 nucleotides: TGTGCCAGCAGCCCTGGCTACCTCGGGGAGACCCAGTACTTC. Encoded protein: CASSPGYLGETQYF.

This clonotype was recorded a few times. J is TRBJ2-2 and V is TRBV7-9, with 7 bases that match TRBD1. The CDR3 has 15 residues. The germline V gene encodes CDR1 SEHNR and CDR2 FQNEAQ (reference sequence). The ends lost 4 bases at V and 4 bases at J; junction bases unmatched: 6. The CDR3 bases are TGTGCCAGCAGCTCCCACAGGGGACGCACCGGGGAGCTGTTTTTT. It encodes CASSSHRGRTGELFF.

The chain couples TRBV12-3 or TRBV12-4 to TRBJ2-7; D gene uncertain. The CDR3 sequence is 12 residues long. V lost 7 bases and J lost 1, with 8 bases in between. The CDR3 is CASMTRSYEQYF. The CDR3 DNA is TGTGCCAGCATGACGAGATCCTACGAGCAGTACTTC.

This clonotype was observed many times. The chain has TRBV29-1 and TRBJ1-4; D perhaps matches TRBD1 (5 bases). The CDR3 spans 12 residues. Trimming stripped 7 bases from V and 4 bases from J, with 10 bases between. The germline gives CDR1 SQVTM, CDR2 ANQGSEA. CDR3 residues: CSGGGFNEKLFF. CDR3 bases: TGCAGCGGCGGGGGGTTTAATGAAAAACTGTTTTTT. The complete variable domain, with remaining parts taken from reference TRBV29-1 and TRBJ1-4, reads SAVISQKPSRDICQRGTSLTIQCQVDSQVTMMFWYRQQPGQSLTLIATANQGSEATYESGFVIDKFPISRPNLTFSTLTVSNMSPEDSSIYLCSGGGFNEKLFFGSGTQLSVL.

This clonotype was found many times. The chain carries TRBV20-1 and TRBJ1-1; TRBD1 is a possible D gene (6 bases). Germline CDR1 reads DFQATT; CDR2 reads SNEGSKA (reference sequence). The CDR3 runs 13 residues. Trimming took 5 bases from V and 0 from J, leaving 10 bases between them. DNA for the CDR3: TGCAGTGCTGAGAGGGGGTTGAACACTGAAGCTTTCTTT. It encodes CSAERGLNTEAFF.

The sample holds a few counts of this clonotype. The chain carries TRBV27 and TRBJ2-1, with 7 bases matching TRBD1. Germline CDR1 reads MNHEY; CDR2 reads SMNVEV (reference sequence). The CDR3 extends over 14 amino acids. V lost 10 bases and J lost 0; bases outside the gene matches: 6. CDR3 protein: CAISRQGSYNEQFF. In nucleotides, the CDR3 is TGTGCCATCTCGAGACAGGGCTCCTACAATGAGCAGTTCTTC.

In this sample, this clonotype turned up a few times. The chain couples TRBV6-2 or TRBV6-3 to TRBJ2-7, with 9 bases lining up with TRBD1. The CDR3 is made up of 14 amino acids. V lost 0 bases, J lost 4 bases, and 1 base stayed unmatched. Germline loops: CDR1 MNHEY, CDR2 SVGEGT. The DNA for the CDR3 is TGTGCCAGCAGTTACTCGGGACAGGGTTACGAGCAGTACTTC. It yields the protein CASSYSGQGYEQYF.